A single sample is the source of the 23 T cell receptor beta chains below, sequenced in a study of cytomegalovirus exposure and HLA in healthy donors. The PCR made use of 60 Vbeta and 13 Jbeta primers. The assay was immunoSEQ multiplex PCR, and TCRdb's table has in-frame clones only and misses some. Among fewer than 250,000 clones, 79% were seen once, and the ten largest hold around 0.4%. Material for sequencing was PBMCs. The receptors originated from a male donor in good health and CMV-seropositive.

This chain connects TRBV4-1 to TRBJ1-2; TRBD1 aligns across 8 bases. Germline CDR1 and CDR2: MGHRA and YSYEKL. This CDR3 is 16 amino acids long. Trimming took 0 bases from V and 3 from J; bases not matched to a gene: 6. In nucleotides, the CDR3 is TGCGCCAGCAGCCAAGATAGACAGGGGTACTACTATGGCTACACCTTC. Its protein product is CASSQDRQGYYYGYTF.

The table lists this clone with a few counts. The chain uses TRBV6-5 and TRBJ1-1; D not resolved. Germline CDR1 is MNHEY and CDR2 is SVGAGI. This CDR3 has 15 residues. Trimming left V 0 bases short and J 3 bases short, with 11 bases between. This chain's CDR3 is CASSYSMQVYTEAFF. CDR3 bases: TGTGCCAGCAGTTACTCGATGCAGGTGTACACTGAAGCTTTCTTT.

The chain has TRBV15 and TRBJ2-7, with TRBD1 as a possible D gene (6 bases). The germline gives CDR1 LNHNV, CDR2 YYDKDF (reference sequence). Trimming cost V 0 bases and J 3 bases, with 15 bases left between them. CDR3 length equals 16 residues. CDR3 nucleotides: TGTGCCACCAGCAGAGATGAGGAAGGGGGTCACTACGAGCAGTACTTC. Its translation is CATSRDEEGGHYEQYF.

V and J are TRBV5-1 and TRBJ2-2; TRBD2 aligns across 8 bases. The trim removed 4 bases at V and 2 bases at J, leaving 4 bases unmatched. CDR1 and CDR2 (germline): SGHRS, YFSETQ. The CDR3 consists of 15 residues. The CDR3 DNA is TGCGCCAGCAGCCTCCGGACTAGCAACACCGGGGAGCTGTTTTTT. It translates to CASSLRTSNTGELFF.

V gene TRBV4-2 combines with J gene TRBJ2-7; 11 bases map to TRBD2. The germline gives CDR1 LGHNA, CDR2 YNFKEQ. The V segment lost 1 base and the J segment 0 bases; nucleotides outside the gene matches: 2. The length of the CDR3 is 16 residues. The CDR3 loop is CASSQGGLAVSYEQYF. For the CDR3, the DNA is TGTGCCAGCAGCCAAGGGGGACTAGCGGTCTCCTACGAGCAGTACTTC.

This clone was counted a few times. This chain links TRBV5-4 with TRBJ2-5; 7 bases align to TRBD2. CDR3 length equals 14 residues. The germline V gene has CDR1 SGHNT and CDR2 YYREEE (reference sequence). V lost 4 bases, J lost 3 bases, and 6 bases stayed unmatched. The CDR3 region is CASSPLGGEETQYF. The CDR3 DNA reads as TGTGCCAGCAGCCCTCTGGGAGGGGAAGAGACCCAGTACTTC.

CDR3 sequence: CASSQSNGGLAGPQETQYF. In DNA form, the CDR3 reads TGTGCCAGCAGCCAGTCGAATGGGGGACTAGCGGGCCCCCAAGAGACCCAGTACTTC. J is TRBJ2-5 and V is TRBV4-2; TRBD2 aligns across 12 bases. With V trimmed by 3 bases and J by 1 base, 12 bases remained unmatched. The CDR3 covers 19 residues. Germline V gives CDR1 LGHNA, CDR2 YNFKEQ.

The chain uses TRBV5-4 and TRBJ2-3; 8 nucleotides line up with TRBD1. CDR1 is SGHNT, CDR2 YYREEE, per germline (reference sequence). The CDR3 is 15 residues long. The V gene end was trimmed by 4 bases and the J gene end by 2 bases; junction bases not matched to a gene: 6. The CDR3 DNA sequence: TGTGCCAGCAGCACAGGGACAGGAATCACAGATACGCAGTATTTT. This gives the protein CASSTGTGITDTQYF.

The table lists this clone with a few counts. This rearrangement joins TRBV21-1 to TRBJ1-6; TRBD1, the table's D call, was not compared with the DNA. TRBV21-1 is a pseudogene locus. CDR3 length: 16 amino acids. CDR3 bases: TGTGCCAGCCACTGGGACAGGCATGCCCCTAATTCACCCCTCCACTTT. Translating gives CASHWDRHAPNSPLHF.

This clone was observed a few times. The V call is TRBV5-6, the J call TRBJ1-2, with D tentatively TRBD1 (6 bases). In germline, CDR1 is SGHDT, CDR2 YYEEEE. This CDR3 is built from 15 residues. The V end was cut by 4 bases, the J end by 1 base, with 14 bases between. The CDR3 protein is CASSQQGRGNYGYTF. The DNA of the CDR3 is TGTGCCAGCAGCCAACAGGGCAGGGGTAACTATGGCTACACCTTC.

The J gene is TRBJ2-5, the V gene TRBV5-6; D gene ambiguous. The end of the DNA aligns better with TRBJ2-7, so the J call may be wrong. The CDR3 is 15 amino acids. Per germline, CDR1 SGHDT and CDR2 YYEEEE. In DNA form, the CDR3 reads TGTGCCAGCAGCTTGGTTGCCGCTAGCTCCTACGAGCAGTACTTC. Its translation is CASSLVAASSYEQYF.

The chain combines TRBV10-1 with TRBJ2-1, with D unclear. The germline V gene has CDR1 WNHNN and CDR2 SYGVQD (reference sequence). This CDR3 contains 13 residues. V gave up 2 bases and J gave up 5 bases, with 7 bases separating them. CDR3 protein: CASSERRNNEQFF. The CDR3 DNA is TGCGCCAGCAGTGAGAGGCGGAACAATGAGCAGTTCTTC.

The CDR3 sequence is CASSDRQGWYEQYF. The CDR3 coding sequence is TGTGCCAGCAGCGACCGACAGGGTTGGTACGAGCAGTACTTC. The chain uses TRBV14 and TRBJ2-7; 7 positions match TRBD1. CDR3 length: 14 amino acids. Germline V gene sequence: CDR1 SGHDN, CDR2 FVKESK. The junction had 8 bases not matched to a gene; V was cut back by 5 bases and J by 4 bases.

This chain uses TRBV7-9 with TRBJ2-1, with D possibly TRBD1 on 6 matching bases. This CDR3 has 15 residues. V was clipped by 5 bases and J by 2 bases, with 13 bases between them. The germline CDR1 and CDR2 sequences are SEHNR and FQNEAQ (reference sequence). The CDR3 is CASSLTGTTYNEQFF. For the CDR3, the DNA is TGTGCCAGCAGCCTTACCGGGACAACCTACAATGAGCAGTTCTTC.

Only one count was recorded for this clone. The chain carries TRBV5-8 and TRBJ2-1, with a weak D call TRBD1 (5 bases). The CDR3 is made up of 13 amino acids. Germline loops: CDR1 SGHTS, CDR2 YDEGEE. Trimming took 2 bases from V and 7 from J, leaving 10 bases between them. CDR3 sequence (DNA): TGTGCCAGCAGCTTAAAGGGGCGGAATGAGCAGTTCTTC. Translating it yields CASSLKGRNEQFF.

J is TRBJ2-7 and V is TRBV27; 7 bases agree with TRBD1. The CDR3 length is 14 residues. Germline V gives CDR1 MNHEY, CDR2 SMNVEV (reference sequence). V lost 3 bases, J lost 0 bases, and 2 bases stayed unmatched. Written as DNA, the CDR3 is TGTGCCAGCAGTTTCAGGGACAGCTCCTACGAGCAGTACTTC. It is translated as CASSFRDSSYEQYF.

V and J are TRBV19 and TRBJ2-3, with 7 positions matching TRBD2. Trimming removed 8 bases from V and 1 base from J; junction bases left unmatched: 9. Germline-derived CDR1 and CDR2 are LNHDA and SQIVND (reference sequence). This CDR3 is 15 amino acids long. The CDR3 coding sequence is TGTGCCAGTTCATTTCTAGCGGAGGGCACAGATACGCAGTATTTT. Protein product: CASSFLAEGTDTQYF.

About this clone itself: The junction does not match germline at one end; this may be a read error. The V gene is TRBV5-1, the J gene TRBJ2-5; 10 bases fit TRBD1. This CDR3 comprises 15 residues. Germline CDR1 and CDR2: SGHRS and YFSETQ. CDR3 sequence: CASSQPGQGLEAQYF. As DNA, the CDR3 is TGCGCCAGCAGCCAGCCGGGACAGGGGTTAGAGGCCCAGTACTTC. The full variable domain, in which reference TRBV5-1 and TRBJ2-5 provide the parts outside the CDR3, is KAGVTQTPRYLIKTRGQQVTLSCSPISGHRSVSWYQQTPGQGLQFLFEYFSETQRNKGNFPGRFSGRQFSNSRSEMNVSTLELGDSALYLCASSQPGQGLEAQYFGPGTRLLVL.

V usage is TRBV2 and J usage is TRBJ2-2, with D perhaps TRBD2 (7 bases). Germline values: CDR1 SNHLY, CDR2 FYNNEI. V lost 7 bases to trimming and J lost 2 bases, with 14 bases between them. This CDR3 has 15 residues. For the CDR3, the DNA is TGTGCCAGCACCAGCGGGACAACTAACACCGGGGAGCTGTTTTTT. The encoded protein is CASTSGTTNTGELFF.

The CDR3 DNA reads TGTGCCAGCAGTGACCACCTGGGGGCCGGGAGGGAGACCCAGTACTTC. It translates to CASSDHLGAGRETQYF. V usage is TRBV6-1 and J usage is TRBJ2-5; D is perhaps TRBD2 (7 bases). Germline values: CDR1 MNHNS, CDR2 SASEGT. CDR3 size: 16 residues. V shed 3 bases and J shed 5 bases, with 19 bases lying between them.

This clone was counted once. V usage is TRBV6-5 and J usage is TRBJ1-2; 9 bases are a match to TRBD1. V shed 10 bases and J 9 bases; nucleotides not matched to a gene: 12. Germline CDR1 and CDR2: MNHEY and SVGAGI. The CDR3 is 13 residues long. CDR3 in DNA: TGTGCCACCACGGACAGGGGCACCGGGAGCTACACCTTC. Protein product: CATTDRGTGSYTF.

The chain recombines TRBV2 with TRBJ2-1, with D maybe TRBD2 (6 bases). V shed 7 bases and J shed 1 base, with 14 bases lying between them. The germline V gene encodes CDR1 SNHLY and CDR2 FYNNEI. CDR3 size: 15 residues. The CDR3 sequence: CASKEGFSSYNEQFF. In DNA, the CDR3 is TGTGCCAGCAAGGAGGGGTTCTCTTCCTACAATGAGCAGTTCTTC.

In its sample, this clone was seen once. The chain links TRBV4-1 to TRBJ2-5, with 8 bases matching TRBD2. From germline, CDR1 is MGHRA and CDR2 YSYEKL. Unmatched junction bases numbered 8, after V lost 4 bases and J lost 1 base. The CDR3 has 16 residues. The CDR3 region is CASSRRSGESQETQYF. DNA for the CDR3: TGCGCCAGCAGCCGGCGTAGCGGGGAGAGCCAAGAGACCCAGTACTTC.